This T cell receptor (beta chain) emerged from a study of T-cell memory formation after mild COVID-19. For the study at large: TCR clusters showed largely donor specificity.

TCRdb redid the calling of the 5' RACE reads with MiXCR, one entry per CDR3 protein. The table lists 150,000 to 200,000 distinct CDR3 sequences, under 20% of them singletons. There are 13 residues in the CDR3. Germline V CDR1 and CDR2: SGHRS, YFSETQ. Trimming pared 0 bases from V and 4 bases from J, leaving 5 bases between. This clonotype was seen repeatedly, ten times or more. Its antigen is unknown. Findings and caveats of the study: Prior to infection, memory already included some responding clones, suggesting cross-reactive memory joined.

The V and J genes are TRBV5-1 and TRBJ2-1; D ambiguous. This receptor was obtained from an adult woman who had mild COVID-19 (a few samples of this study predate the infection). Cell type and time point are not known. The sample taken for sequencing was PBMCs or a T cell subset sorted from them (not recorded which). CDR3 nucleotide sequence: TGCGCCAGCAGCTTGGGGCAGTACAATGAGCAGTTCTTC. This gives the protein CASSLGQYNEQFF.